Listed here is a single T cell receptor (beta chain). Treatment reported: oral pan-JAK inhibitor, 5-10 mg twice daily. Sequencing used cDNA as its template, made by extracting RNA and reverse transcribing it. Clones were sequenced by immunoSEQ multiplex PCR, and TCRdb holds only the in-frame ones, with some missing. This sample has more than 110,000 clones, with less than 70% found just once. From germline, CDR1 is SQVTM and CDR2 ANQGSEA. The V end lost 0 bases, the J end lost 2 bases, and 13 bases lay between the germline ends. The length of the CDR3 is 15 residues. This sample was taken from a study of CD8+ T cells in alopecia areata.

The rearrangement uses TRBV29-1 and TRBJ1-2, with D unclear. The source is a human donor with alopecia areata. The sequenced sample was CD8+ T cells sorted from blood, obtained at week 4, from a patient treated with tofacitinib. The CDR3 reads CSVEEDGWVNYGYTF. The DNA of the CDR3 is TGCAGCGTTGAAGAAGATGGGTGGGTAAACTATGGCTACACCTTC.